This entry lists 14 T cell receptor beta chains sequenced from one sample in a study of blood T cell repertoires in COVID-19. Measured with immunoSEQ multiplex PCR; TCRdb has only the in-frame clones, and not every one. The data show about 58,000 clones, about 90% seen once. Sequencing was done on a sample of peripheral blood. The receptors originated from a man in his sixties with acute or convalescent COVID-19.

CDR3 DNA sequence: TGTGCCTGGAGTGGACAGAGCAATCAGCCCCAGCATTTT. Protein sequence: CAWSGQSNQPQHF. This rearrangement joins TRBV30 to TRBJ1-5; D might be TRBD1 (5 bases). The CDR3 totals 13 residues. The ends were cut back, 1 base at V and 1 base at J, with 5 bases in the middle. The germline V gene has CDR1 GTSNPN and CDR2 SVGIG (reference sequence).

The chain employs TRBV18 and TRBJ1-5, with D possibly TRBD1 on 6 matching bases. This CDR3 comprises 14 residues. The V and J ends lost 10 bases and 3 bases respectively, with 16 bases between them. Germline lookup yields CDR1 KGHSH and CDR2 LQKENI. The CDR3 loop is CATAERQDNQPQHF. The CDR3, as DNA: TGTGCCACCGCGGAACGACAGGACAATCAGCCCCAGCATTTT.

The gene calls are TRBV6-5 and TRBJ1-2; D call uncertain. The V end was cut by 2 bases, the J end by 7 bases, with 14 bases between. The V gene's germline CDR1 is MNHEY and CDR2 SVGAGI. There are 14 residues in the CDR3. In nucleotides, the CDR3 is TGTGCCAGCAGTTACAACCCCCCGCGTATTGGCTACACCTTC. This encodes CASSYNPPRIGYTF.

This chain links TRBV5-1 with TRBJ1-2; the match to TRBD1 covers 10 bases. Germline V gene sequence: CDR1 SGHRS, CDR2 YFSETQ. The V gene end was trimmed by 0 bases and the J gene end by 0 bases; junction bases not matched to a gene: 8. The CDR3 sequence is 18 residues long. The CDR3 DNA reads as TGCGCCAGCAGCTTGGGGGGTCCCGGGACAGGGGCTAACTATGGCTACACCTTC. Its protein product is CASSLGGPGTGANYGYTF.

This CDR3 reads CASSIQGMGEKLFF. The CDR3 DNA reads TGTGCCAGTAGTATACAGGGGATGGGTGAAAAACTGTTTTTT. The chain is built from TRBV19 and TRBJ1-4; perhaps TRBD1 as D (6 bases). The V and J ends lost 2 bases and 7 bases respectively, with 11 bases between them. The germline CDR1 and CDR2 sequences are LNHDA and SQIVND (reference sequence). CDR3 length: 14 residues.

V and J are TRBV28 and TRBJ2-2; TRBD1 aligns across 8 bases. V gave up 5 bases and J gave up 4 bases; unmatched junction bases: 9. Looked up from germline, CDR1 is MDHEN and CDR2 is SYDVKM. This CDR3 comprises 16 residues. CDR3 in DNA: TGTGCCAGCAGTACCCGGACAGGGTGGGGCACCGGGGAGCTGTTTTTT. It specifies CASSTRTGWGTGELFF.

This chain uses TRBV3-1 (or the pseudogene TRBV3-2) with TRBJ2-3; D gene unclear. The CDR3 is 14 amino acids. With 0 bases removed from V and 1 base from J, the gap between germline ends came to 5 bases. The germline V gene encodes CDR1 LGHDT and CDR2 YNNKEL (reference sequence). CDR3 coding DNA: TGTGCCAGCAGCCAAGATCAGGGCACAGATACGCAGTATTTT. Its protein is CASSQDQGTDTQYF.

The chain links TRBV11-3 to TRBJ1-6; TRBD1 matches at 7 bases. The germline V gene encodes CDR1 SGHNT and CDR2 YENEEA. The CDR3 has 16 residues. Trimming took 0 bases from V and 10 from J; bases not matched to a gene: 9. For the CDR3, the DNA is TGTGCCAGCAGCTTAGATAGTAGCAGGGGGTCCTCACCCCTCCACTTT. Its protein is CASSLDSSRGSSPLHF.

This chain uses TRBV7-3 with TRBJ2-3; 8 bases map to TRBD1. The CDR3 contains 14 residues. The J segment lost 4 bases and the V segment lost 4 bases, leaving 4 bases of the junction unmatched. Germline V CDR1 and CDR2: SGHTA, FQGTGA. The CDR3 protein is CASSSQTGADTQYF. The CDR3 region has the DNA TGTGCCAGCAGCTCCCAGACAGGGGCAGATACGCAGTATTTT. The complete variable domain, with remaining parts taken from reference TRBV7-3 and TRBJ2-3, reads GAGVSQTPSNKVTEKGKYVELRCDPISGHTALYWYRQSLGQGPEFLIYFQGTGAADDSGLPNDRFFAVRPEGSVSTLKIQRTERGDSAVYLCASSSQTGADTQYFGPGTRLTVL.

The chain combines TRBV19 with TRBJ2-2; 7 bases fit TRBD1. This CDR3 comprises 14 residues. Germline CDR1 reads LNHDA; CDR2 reads SQIVND (reference sequence). The trim removed 8 bases at V and 8 bases at J, leaving 11 bases unmatched. As DNA, the CDR3 is TGTGCCAGTTACCCGGGACAGAGCGTTGGGGAGCTGTTTTTT. This gives the protein CASYPGQSVGELFF.

The CDR3 coding sequence is TGTGCCAGCAGGGGCGGGGGGGCGTACTATGGCTACACCTTC. This sequence encodes CASRGGGAYYGYTF. This chain uses TRBV7-8 with TRBJ1-2; D might be TRBD1 (6 bases). The CDR3 sequence is 14 residues long. Trimming took off 6 bases at V and 3 bases at J, with 14 bases between the two ends. The germline gives CDR1 SGHVS, CDR2 FQNEAQ.

This chain connects TRBV11-2 to TRBJ2-4; 15 nucleotides align to TRBD2. Germline values: CDR1 SGHAT, CDR2 FQNNGV. This CDR3 is 18 amino acids long. V lost 6 bases and J lost 0; bases outside the gene matches: 6. CDR3 bases: TGTGCCAGCAGACCGGGACTAGCGGGAGGATTAGCCAAAAACATTCAGTACTTC. This gives the protein CASRPGLAGGLAKNIQYF.

This chain connects TRBV4-1 to TRBJ1-5, with D tentatively TRBD1 (6 bases). CDR3 size: 16 residues. Germline loops: CDR1 MGHRA, CDR2 YSYEKL. Trimming cost V 3 bases and J 6 bases, with 18 bases left between them. In DNA, the CDR3 is TGCGCCAGCAGCCAGACTCTGGGGGCCGGGTTTCAGCCCCAGCATTTT. As protein: CASSQTLGAGFQPQHF.

This chain connects TRBV30 to TRBJ1-6, with a tentative D call TRBD1 (6 bases). Germline-derived CDR1 and CDR2 are GTSNPN and SVGIG (reference sequence). V dropped 1 base and J dropped 7 bases, with 8 bases sitting between them. The CDR3 contains 13 residues. CDR3 loop: CAWSDRGNSPLHF. CDR3 DNA: TGTGCCTGGAGTGATAGGGGGAATTCACCCCTCCACTTT.